This entry describes one T cell receptor beta chain. The clone's antigen remains unknown. The junction shows a germline mismatch at one end, possibly a read error. This entry comes from a study of blood T cells in healthy people across ages (dated by TCRdb to about 2015). About the full investigation: In model experiments, template switching captured about one uniquely barcoded TCR beta cDNA molecule for every two T cells. The study measured age-related changes in TCR beta repertoire diversity using deep sequencing normalized with unique cDNA molecular identifiers. The donors were divided into four age groups: young (average around 15 years), middle-aged (around 41), aged (under 70) and long-lived (about 90). To avoid experimental bias, donors of different ages were distributed randomly across sequencing lanes. The study analyzed two additional independent replicas of 1 million unique cDNA reads from the same blood draw for two donors, one aged 18 to 30 and one aged 80 or older. Overall study outcomes, separate from this receptor: Compared with the aged group, the long-lived group had more naive CD4+ T cells, fewer expanded clones and increased TCR diversity, a pattern suggesting age selection. Bulk unsorted PBMC profiling prevented conclusive comparison of naive and antigen-experienced compartments. The percentage of naive T cells measured by flow cytometry correlated strongly with observed TCR beta diversity. Estimates of total diversity based on one million sequenced T cells were regarded as lower bounds and as underestimates. Because the CMV infection status of the donors was unknown, age-related changes in expanded clonotypes may potentially have been confounded. Observed TCR beta diversity per million T cells fell roughly linearly with age, and a significant reduction was already apparent by age around 39.

The CDR3 goes from the cysteine to the phenylalanine over 15 residues. Only the CDR3 DNA is retained, 45 bases long and in frame from the first base. CDR1 DFQATT and CDR2 SNEGSKA were looked up in the germline V gene (reference sequence). The approximately 39 donors, aged about 6 to 100 years, were systemically healthy Caucasian individuals from Russia. Around 10 milliliters of peripheral blood were drawn from each donor into EDTA-treated Vacutainer tubes. Ficoll-Paque density-gradient centrifugation was used to isolate PBMCs, with at least 6 million obtained per sample. Trizol reagent was used to extract total RNA from PBMCs, with at least 6 micrograms per sample. The percentages of naive CD45RAhigh/CD27high T cells were determined by flow cytometry on a PBMC aliquot from every donor. The library was prepared using 5' RACE. Reads for this sample came from an Illumina HiSeq 2500. A second roughly 6 to 12 cycle PCR used a sample-barcoded 5' primer and a J-beta primer mix. Each TCR beta cDNA molecule received a unique molecular identifier from a template-switch 5' adaptor carrying 12 random nucleotides. At least 3 million CDR3-containing paired-end reads were obtained from each sample. First-strand cDNA synthesis was performed from all RNA using the Mint cDNA synthesis kit, with priming by a TRBC-specific oligonucleotide. Following uracil-DNA glycosylase treatment, all cDNA underwent a first 18-cycle PCR with the universal primers M1SS and BC2_uni_R. In the original analysis: Each sample was normalized by randomly selecting 1 million high-quality reads, each carrying a distinct molecular identifier. Instead of being binned into consensus sequences, reads with shared molecular identifiers were discarded. MiTCR, with a Q25 quality threshold and the strictest error-elimination algorithm, was used for CDR3 identification, clonotype clustering and error correction. A nonparametric unseen species model using Euler transformation provided a lower-bound estimate of total TCR beta diversity. The public reads were reprocessed in TCRdb via fastp at Q25 and MiXCR, keeping in-frame beta chains. Every CDR3 protein is listed once, alongside the most common genes and DNA of its rows. The V and J calls come from TCRdb's annotation, not from the publication. Recorded for this sample are hundreds of thousands of distinct CDR3 sequences; roughly 60% of them occurred a single time. The ten largest clones take up 22% of the sample.

The sequencing sample was made of blood. The chain is made from TRBV20-1 and TRBJ1-1; the D gene assignment is ambiguous. This receptor was identified in a young man in good health. The CDR3 is CSARAEGGAWTEAFF. Read as DNA, the sequence is TGCAGTGCCAGAGCGGAGGGCGGCGCCTGGACTGAAGCTTTCTTT.